This T cell receptor beta chain was recovered during a study of blood T cell repertoires in COVID-19. CDR3 length equals 15 residues. Trimming removed 5 bases at V and 4 bases at J, with 15 bases between. Germline CDR1 reads SGHRS; CDR2 reads YFSETQ. This clone was seen just once. Participants were aged about 18 to 89 years from roughly 26 US areas. Here immunoSEQ multiplex PCR was the method, and the copy in TCRdb shows in-frame clones only, minus some. The sample contains approximately 220,000 clones, 80% to 90% of which appear only once. The sample comprised PBMCs or T cells enriched from blood (not recorded which). V usage is TRBV5-1 and J usage is TRBJ1-4; D ambiguous. The TCR was taken from a man aged 25 to 40 who had recovered from COVID-19. The chain's CDR3 is CASRTTPGYNEKLFF. Here the CDR3 DNA reads TGCGCCAGCAGAACTACCCCTGGATATAATGAAAAACTGTTTTTT.